This is a list of T cell receptor beta chains from one sample in a study of T-cell memory formation after mild COVID-19. TCRdb fed the 5' RACE reads into MiXCR, producing one record per CDR3 protein. The data hold about 350,000 distinct CDR3 sequences, with roughly an eighth observed a single time. Sequencing used PBMCs or a T cell subset sorted from them (not recorded which). These TCRs come from a man younger than 35 who had mild COVID-19 (a few samples of this study predate the infection). Cell type and time point are not known. Each CDR3 is given with its conserved first and last residue. Fields, in order: clone size, J gene, D gene, V gene, CDR3 protein, CDR3 DNA. The D gene is left open where the match is weak. Clone size is shown for a subset of rows, as once, few, many or a class of expanded clone.

abundance: .
j_gene: TRBJ2-2
d_gene: .
v_gene: TRBV3-1
CDR3aa: CASSQGWGRSTGELFF
CDR3nt: TGTGCCAGCAGCCAAGGCTGGGGCCGGAGCACCGGGGAGCTGTTTTTT

abundance: many
j_gene: TRBJ1-1
d_gene: .
v_gene: TRBV7-2
CDR3aa: CASSRGGMNTEAFF
CDR3nt: TGTGCCAGCAGCCGCGGGGGGATGAACACTGAAGCTTTCTTT

abundance: .
j_gene: TRBJ2-3
d_gene: TRBD2
v_gene: TRBV20-1
CDR3aa: CSALTSGATDTQYF
CDR3nt: TGCAGTGCTCTAACTAGCGGGGCCACAGATACGCAGTATTTT

abundance: .
j_gene: TRBJ1-5
d_gene: .
v_gene: TRBV2
CDR3aa: CASSGEEGQPQHF
CDR3nt: TGTGCCAGCAGTGGGGAGGAAGGTCAGCCCCAGCATTTT

abundance: few
j_gene: TRBJ2-3
d_gene: .
v_gene: TRBV5-4
CDR3aa: CASSSNTIPTDTQYF
CDR3nt: TGTGCCAGCAGTTCAAACACCATCCCCACAGATACGCAGTATTTT

abundance: few
j_gene: TRBJ2-5
d_gene: TRBD1
v_gene: TRBV10-1
CDR3aa: CASSNRGETQYF
CDR3nt: TGCGCCAGCAGCAACAGGGGAGAGACCCAGTACTTC

abundance: few
j_gene: TRBJ1-2
d_gene: .
v_gene: TRBV27
CDR3aa: CASSLEREGGYGYTF
CDR3nt: TGTGCCAGCAGCTTAGAGAGGGAGGGTGGCTATGGCTACACCTTC

abundance: .
j_gene: TRBJ2-2
d_gene: .
v_gene: TRBV2
CDR3aa: CASRVAVAGELFF
CDR3nt: TGTGCCAGCAGGGTCGCGGTGGCCGGGGAGCTGTTTTTT

abundance: many
j_gene: TRBJ2-7
d_gene: .
v_gene: TRBV12-3/TRBV12-4
CDR3aa: CASRNRLESEQYF
CDR3nt: TGTGCCAGCAGGAACCGACTGGAAAGCGAGCAGTACTTC

abundance: few
j_gene: TRBJ2-3
d_gene: .
v_gene: TRBV7-2
CDR3aa: CASTPSLILTDTQYF
CDR3nt: TGTGCCAGCACCCCGTCGTTGATACTGACAGATACGCAGTATTTT

abundance: few
j_gene: TRBJ1-6
d_gene: .
v_gene: TRBV4-1
CDR3aa: CASSQEGGRDHSPLHF
CDR3nt: TGCGCCAGCAGCCAAGAGGGGGGACGGGACCATTCACCCCTCCACTTT

abundance: .
j_gene: TRBJ2-2
d_gene: .
v_gene: TRBV27
CDR3aa: CASSFGQGRSTGELFF
CDR3nt: TGTGCCAGCAGTTTTGGGCAGGGGAGGAGTACCGGGGAGCTGTTTTTT

abundance: few
j_gene: TRBJ1-4
d_gene: TRBD1
v_gene: TRBV28
CDR3aa: CASSSGTGWSEKLFF
CDR3nt: TGTGCCAGCAGCTCGGGGACAGGATGGAGTGAAAAACTGTTTTTT

abundance: .
j_gene: TRBJ2-1
d_gene: .
v_gene: TRBV6-5
CDR3aa: CASSRAAGEQFF
CDR3nt: TGTGCCAGCAGTAGAGCCGCGGGTGAGCAGTTCTTC

abundance: .
j_gene: TRBJ2-3
d_gene: TRBD2
v_gene: TRBV25-1
CDR3aa: CAIGGLDSTDTQYF
CDR3nt: TGTGCCATCGGGGGGTTGGATTCCACAGATACGCAGTATTTT

abundance: few
j_gene: TRBJ2-7
d_gene: .
v_gene: TRBV5-5
CDR3aa: CASSPNLGSYYEQYF
CDR3nt: TGTGCCAGCAGCCCAAACCTGGGGAGTTACTACGAGCAGTACTTC

abundance: few
j_gene: TRBJ2-5
d_gene: .
v_gene: TRBV15
CDR3aa: CATSRDPGLGVAQYF
CDR3nt: TGTGCCACCAGCAGAGATCCCGGCCTAGGGGTAGCCCAGTACTTC

abundance: many
j_gene: TRBJ2-1
d_gene: TRBD2
v_gene: TRBV7-6
CDR3aa: CASSLVSSGRSSYNEQFF
CDR3nt: TGTGCCAGCAGCTTAGTTTCCAGCGGGAGGTCTTCCTACAATGAGCAGTTCTTC

abundance: .
j_gene: TRBJ2-2
d_gene: .
v_gene: TRBV7-3
CDR3aa: CASSPSVPGELFF
CDR3nt: TGTGCCAGCAGCCCATCAGTCCCCGGGGAGCTGTTTTTT

abundance: .
j_gene: TRBJ2-5
d_gene: .
v_gene: TRBV7-3
CDR3aa: CASSPMGSETQYF
CDR3nt: TGTGCCAGCAGCCCGATGGGGTCAGAGACCCAGTACTTC

abundance: few
j_gene: TRBJ2-3
d_gene: TRBD1
v_gene: TRBV6-2/TRBV6-3
CDR3aa: CASSSWTGATTDTQYF
CDR3nt: TGTGCCAGCAGTTCTTGGACAGGGGCGACCACAGATACGCAGTATTTT

abundance: few
j_gene: TRBJ1-2
d_gene: TRBD1
v_gene: TRBV5-1
CDR3aa: CASSRTAGGDGYTF
CDR3nt: TGCGCCAGCAGCCGGACCGCAGGGGGAGATGGCTACACCTTC

abundance: .
j_gene: TRBJ2-3
d_gene: .
v_gene: TRBV20-1
CDR3aa: CSAVWGSTDTQYF
CDR3nt: TGCAGTGCTGTCTGGGGGAGCACAGATACGCAGTATTTT

abundance: many
j_gene: TRBJ2-3
d_gene: .
v_gene: TRBV5-1
CDR3aa: CASSSGQKDTQYF
CDR3nt: TGCGCCAGCAGCTCCGGACAGAAAGATACGCAGTATTTT

abundance: .
j_gene: TRBJ2-1
d_gene: .
v_gene: TRBV24-1
CDR3aa: CATSEGGYYNEQFF
CDR3nt: TGTGCCACCAGTGAGGGGGGTTACTACAATGAGCAGTTCTTC

abundance: .
j_gene: TRBJ2-3
d_gene: .
v_gene: TRBV7-9
CDR3aa: CASTPPPEGKGDTQYF
CDR3nt: TGTGCCAGCACCCCTCCCCCAGAGGGAAAGGGAGATACGCAGTATTTT

abundance: few
j_gene: TRBJ2-2
d_gene: TRBD2
v_gene: TRBV4-3
CDR3aa: CASSLGTSGGITGELFF
CDR3nt: TGCGCCAGCAGCCTCGGGACTAGCGGGGGAATCACCGGGGAGCTGTTTTTT

abundance: few
j_gene: TRBJ2-1
d_gene: .
v_gene: TRBV5-1
CDR3aa: CASSLAAGGLYEQFF
CDR3nt: TGCGCCAGCAGCTTGGCGGCTGGGGGTCTCTATGAGCAGTTCTTC

abundance: few
j_gene: TRBJ2-6
d_gene: .
v_gene: TRBV7-3
CDR3aa: CASSLLPTGPGANVLTF
CDR3nt: TGTGCCAGCAGCCTCCTCCCTACAGGGCCTGGGGCCAACGTCCTGACTTTC

abundance: many
j_gene: TRBJ1-4
d_gene: .
v_gene: TRBV5-1
CDR3aa: CASSPRVTNEKLFF
CDR3nt: TGCGCCAGCAGCCCCAGGGTAACTAATGAAAAACTGTTTTTT

abundance: many
j_gene: TRBJ1-2
d_gene: TRBD1
v_gene: TRBV3-1
CDR3aa: CASSREDRDNGYTF
CDR3nt: TGTGCCAGCAGCCGGGAGGACAGGGATAACGGCTACACCTTC

abundance: few
j_gene: TRBJ2-3
d_gene: TRBD2
v_gene: TRBV7-9
CDR3aa: CASSLVLGLAGGRHYSDTQYF
CDR3nt: TGTGCCAGCAGCTTAGTATTGGGACTAGCGGGGGGGCGTCATTATTCAGATACGCAGTATTTT

abundance: few
j_gene: TRBJ1-6
d_gene: .
v_gene: TRBV6-5
CDR3aa: CASMAGRTGNSPLHF
CDR3nt: TGTGCCAGCATGGCCGGGAGGACGGGTAATTCACCCCTCCACTTT

abundance: .
j_gene: TRBJ2-1
d_gene: .
v_gene: TRBV7-3
CDR3aa: CASSKRRSSYNEQFF
CDR3nt: TGTGCCAGCAGCAAACGGCGGAGCTCCTACAATGAGCAGTTCTTC

abundance: few
j_gene: TRBJ2-2
d_gene: TRBD1
v_gene: TRBV15
CDR3aa: CATSRGQGSWELFF
CDR3nt: TGTGCCACCAGCAGAGGACAGGGCAGTTGGGAGCTGTTTTTT

abundance: .
j_gene: TRBJ2-2
d_gene: .
v_gene: TRBV6-5
CDR3aa: CASSYGTQNTGELFF
CDR3nt: TGTGCCAGCAGTTATGGTACTCAGAACACCGGGGAGCTGTTTTTT

abundance: .
j_gene: TRBJ1-5
d_gene: TRBD1
v_gene: TRBV11-2
CDR3aa: CASSPGQGQPQHF
CDR3nt: TGTGCCAGCAGCCCAGGACAGGGCCAGCCCCAGCATTTT

abundance: many
j_gene: TRBJ2-3
d_gene: .
v_gene: TRBV12-3/TRBV12-4
CDR3aa: CASSFGRSTDTQYF
CDR3nt: TGTGCCAGCAGTTTTGGCCGCAGCACAGATACGCAGTATTTT

abundance: few
j_gene: TRBJ2-1
d_gene: .
v_gene: TRBV4-1
CDR3aa: CASSQDFGAASKWGGAYNEQFF
CDR3nt: TGCGCCAGCAGCCAAGATTTTGGGGCTGCTAGCAAGTGGGGAGGCGCCTACAATGAGCAGTTCTTC

abundance: .
j_gene: TRBJ2-5
d_gene: .
v_gene: TRBV9
CDR3aa: CASSVGVGTQYF
CDR3nt: TGTGCCAGCAGCGTAGGAGTGGGGACCCAGTACTTC

abundance: many
j_gene: TRBJ2-3
d_gene: TRBD1
v_gene: TRBV5-1
CDR3aa: CASSLRTGGTDTQYF
CDR3nt: TGCGCCAGCAGCTTGAGGACAGGCGGCACAGATACGCAGTATTTT

abundance: few
j_gene: TRBJ2-7
d_gene: .
v_gene: TRBV7-9
CDR3aa: CASSQQDSYEQYF
CDR3nt: TGTGCCAGCAGCCAGCAGGACTCCTACGAGCAGTACTTC

abundance: .
j_gene: TRBJ2-3
d_gene: .
v_gene: TRBV9
CDR3aa: CASSAPGGLGTDTQYF
CDR3nt: TGTGCCAGCAGCGCTCCGGGGGGCCTGGGCACAGATACGCAGTATTTT

abundance: few
j_gene: TRBJ1-4
d_gene: .
v_gene: TRBV5-1
CDR3aa: CASSFGESEGEKLFF
CDR3nt: TGCGCCAGCAGCTTCGGGGAGTCGGAGGGTGAAAAACTGTTTTTT

abundance: .
j_gene: TRBJ2-7
d_gene: TRBD2
v_gene: TRBV2
CDR3aa: CASNRPWAVGTTEQYF
CDR3nt: TGTGCCAGCAACCGACCATGGGCGGTTGGGACTACCGAGCAGTACTTC

abundance: many
j_gene: TRBJ2-1
d_gene: .
v_gene: TRBV15
CDR3aa: CATSISRASNEQFF
CDR3nt: TGTGCCACCAGCATATCACGGGCCTCCAATGAGCAGTTCTTC

abundance: few
j_gene: TRBJ1-1
d_gene: .
v_gene: TRBV7-9
CDR3aa: CASSLGGREGSGAFF
CDR3nt: TGTGCCAGCAGCTTAGGTGGCAGGGAAGGGAGCGGAGCTTTCTTT